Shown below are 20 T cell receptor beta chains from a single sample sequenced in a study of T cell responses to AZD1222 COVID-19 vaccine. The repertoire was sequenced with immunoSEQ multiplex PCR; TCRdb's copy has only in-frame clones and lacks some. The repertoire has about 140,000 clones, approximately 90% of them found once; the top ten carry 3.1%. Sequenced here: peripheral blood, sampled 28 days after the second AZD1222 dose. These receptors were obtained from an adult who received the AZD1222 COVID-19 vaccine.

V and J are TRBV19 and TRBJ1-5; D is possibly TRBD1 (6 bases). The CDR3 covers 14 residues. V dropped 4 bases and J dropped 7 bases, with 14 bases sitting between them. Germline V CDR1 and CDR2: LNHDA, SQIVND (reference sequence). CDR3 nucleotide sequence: TGTGCCAGTAGTACAGACAGGAGGGACCAGCCCCAGCATTTT. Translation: CASSTDRRDQPQHF.

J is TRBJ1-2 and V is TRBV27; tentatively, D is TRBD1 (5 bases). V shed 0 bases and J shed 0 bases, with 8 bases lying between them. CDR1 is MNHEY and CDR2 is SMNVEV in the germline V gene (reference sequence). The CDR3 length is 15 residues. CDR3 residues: CASSLSPTANYGYTF. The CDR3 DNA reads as TGTGCCAGCAGTTTATCGCCGACAGCTAACTATGGCTACACCTTC.

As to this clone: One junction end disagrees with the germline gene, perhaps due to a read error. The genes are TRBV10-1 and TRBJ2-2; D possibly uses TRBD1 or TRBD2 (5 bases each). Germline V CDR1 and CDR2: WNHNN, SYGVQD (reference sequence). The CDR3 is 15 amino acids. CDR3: CASSPGTQNTWELFF. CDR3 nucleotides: TGCGCCAGCAGTCCCGGGACCCAGAACACCTGGGAGCTGTTTTTT.

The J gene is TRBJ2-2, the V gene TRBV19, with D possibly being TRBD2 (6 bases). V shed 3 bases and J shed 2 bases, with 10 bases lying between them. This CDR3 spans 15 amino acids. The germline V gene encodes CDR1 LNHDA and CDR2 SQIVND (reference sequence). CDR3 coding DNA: TGTGCCAGTAGTATTCGGGGGACCAACACCGGGGAGCTGTTTTTT. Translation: CASSIRGTNTGELFF.

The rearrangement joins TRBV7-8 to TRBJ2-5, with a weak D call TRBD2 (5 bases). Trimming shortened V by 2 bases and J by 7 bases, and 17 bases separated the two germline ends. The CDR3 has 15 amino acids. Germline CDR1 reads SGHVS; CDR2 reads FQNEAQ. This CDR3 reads CASSLNIAGDGTQYF. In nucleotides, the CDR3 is TGTGCCAGCAGCTTAAATATTGCGGGTGATGGGACCCAGTACTTC.

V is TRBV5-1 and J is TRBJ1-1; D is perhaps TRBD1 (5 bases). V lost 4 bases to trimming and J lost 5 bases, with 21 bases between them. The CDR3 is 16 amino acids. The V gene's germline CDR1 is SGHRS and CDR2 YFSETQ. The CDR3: CASSQGFPLGGTEAFF. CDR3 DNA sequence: TGCGCCAGCAGCCAGGGTTTCCCTCTCGGGGGGACTGAAGCTTTCTTT.

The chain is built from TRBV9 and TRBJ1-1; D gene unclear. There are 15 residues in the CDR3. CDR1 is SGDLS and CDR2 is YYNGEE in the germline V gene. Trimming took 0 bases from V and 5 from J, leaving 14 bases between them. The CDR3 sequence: CASSVGRGPPTEAFF. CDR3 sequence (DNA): TGTGCCAGCAGCGTAGGGAGAGGACCACCAACTGAAGCTTTCTTT.

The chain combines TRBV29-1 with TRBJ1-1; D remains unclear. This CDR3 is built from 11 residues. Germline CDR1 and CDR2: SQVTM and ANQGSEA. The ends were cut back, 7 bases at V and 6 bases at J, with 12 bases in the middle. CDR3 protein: CSGSARPEAFF. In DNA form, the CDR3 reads TGCAGCGGCTCGGCCAGGCCTGAAGCTTTCTTT.

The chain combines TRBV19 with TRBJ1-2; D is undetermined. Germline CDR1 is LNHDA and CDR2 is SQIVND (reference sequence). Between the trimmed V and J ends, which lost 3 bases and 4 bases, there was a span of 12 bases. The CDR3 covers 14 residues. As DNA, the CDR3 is TGTGCCAGTAGTATGGCCACAGTGACCTATGGCTACACCTTC. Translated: CASSMATVTYGYTF. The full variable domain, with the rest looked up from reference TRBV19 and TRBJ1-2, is DGGITQSPKYLFRKEGQNVTLSCEQNLNHDAMYWYRQDPGQGLRLIYYSQIVNDFQKGDIAEGYSVSREKKESFPLTVTSAQKNPTAFYLCASSMATVTYGYTFGSGTRLTVV.

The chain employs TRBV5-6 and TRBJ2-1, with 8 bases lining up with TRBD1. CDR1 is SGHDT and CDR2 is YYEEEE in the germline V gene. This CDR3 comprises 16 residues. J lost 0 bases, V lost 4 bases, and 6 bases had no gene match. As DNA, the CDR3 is TGTGCCAGCAGCCAAAGACAGGGGATCTCCTACAATGAGCAGTTCTTC. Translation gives CASSQRQGISYNEQFF. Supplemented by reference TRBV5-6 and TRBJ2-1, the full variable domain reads DAGVTQSPTHLIKTRGQQVTLRCSPKSGHDTVSWYQQALGQGPQFIFQYYEEEERQRGNFPDRFSGHQFPNYSSELNVNALLLGDSALYLCASSQRQGISYNEQFFGPGTRLTVL.

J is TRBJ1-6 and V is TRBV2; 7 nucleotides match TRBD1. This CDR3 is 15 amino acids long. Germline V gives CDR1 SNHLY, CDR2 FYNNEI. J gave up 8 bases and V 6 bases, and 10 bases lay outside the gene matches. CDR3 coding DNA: TGTGCCAGCAGGCGTCAGGGGGGGACGGATTCACCCCTCCACTTT. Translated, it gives CASRRQGGTDSPLHF.

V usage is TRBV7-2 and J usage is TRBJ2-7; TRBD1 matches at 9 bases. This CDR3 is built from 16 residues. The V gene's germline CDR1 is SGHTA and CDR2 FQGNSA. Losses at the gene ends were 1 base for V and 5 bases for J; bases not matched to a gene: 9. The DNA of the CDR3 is TGTGCCAGCAGCTTAGGTGGGACAGGGAATTCCAACGAGCAGTACTTC. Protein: CASSLGGTGNSNEQYF.

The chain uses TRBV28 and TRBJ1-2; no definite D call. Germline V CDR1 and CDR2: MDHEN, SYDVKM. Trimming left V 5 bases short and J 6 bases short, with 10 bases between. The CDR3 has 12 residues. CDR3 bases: TGTGCCAGCAGTAATACCCGGGATGGCTACACCTTC. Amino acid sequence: CASSNTRDGYTF.

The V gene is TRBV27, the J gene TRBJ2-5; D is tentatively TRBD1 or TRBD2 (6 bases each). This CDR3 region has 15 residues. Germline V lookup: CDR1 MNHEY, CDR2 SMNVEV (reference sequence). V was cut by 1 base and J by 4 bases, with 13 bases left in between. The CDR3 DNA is TGTGCCAGCAGTTTATATGGGGGGCAAGGAGAGACCCAGTACTTC. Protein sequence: CASSLYGGQGETQYF.

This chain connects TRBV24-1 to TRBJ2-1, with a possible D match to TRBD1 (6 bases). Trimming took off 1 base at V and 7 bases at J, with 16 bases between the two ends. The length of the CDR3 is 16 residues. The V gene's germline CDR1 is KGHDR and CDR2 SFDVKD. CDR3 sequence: CATSDFSHREQNEQFF. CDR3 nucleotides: TGTGCCACCAGTGATTTCTCCCACAGGGAACAAAATGAGCAGTTCTTC.

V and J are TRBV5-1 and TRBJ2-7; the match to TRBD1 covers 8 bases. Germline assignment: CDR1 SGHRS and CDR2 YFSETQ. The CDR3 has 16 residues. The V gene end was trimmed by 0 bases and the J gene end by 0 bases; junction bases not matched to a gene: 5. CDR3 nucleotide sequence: TGCGCCAGCAGCTTGGGCGGGACAGGTGACTCCTACGAGCAGTACTTC. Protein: CASSLGGTGDSYEQYF. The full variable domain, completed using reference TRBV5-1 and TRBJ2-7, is KAGVTQTPRYLIKTRGQQVTLSCSPISGHRSVSWYQQTPGQGLQFLFEYFSETQRNKGNFPGRFSGRQFSNSRSEMNVSTLELGDSALYLCASSLGGTGDSYEQYFGPGTRLTVT.

The CDR3 sequence: CASSYSGTGEWQTQYF. The CDR3, as DNA: TGTGCCAGCAGTTACTCTGGGACAGGGGAATGGCAGACCCAGTACTTC. The rearrangement links TRBV6-2 or TRBV6-3 to TRBJ2-5; 10 bases are shared with TRBD1. The CDR3 loop spans 16 amino acids. Germline assignment: CDR1 MNHEY and CDR2 SVGEGT. J was trimmed by 6 bases and V by 0 bases; bases with no gene match: 7.

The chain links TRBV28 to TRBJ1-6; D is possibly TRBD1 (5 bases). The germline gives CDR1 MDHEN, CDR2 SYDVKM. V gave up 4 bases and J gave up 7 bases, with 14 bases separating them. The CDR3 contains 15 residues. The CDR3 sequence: CASSSPGTANSPLHF. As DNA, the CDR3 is TGTGCCAGCAGTTCTCCCGGGACGGCCAATTCACCCCTCCACTTT.

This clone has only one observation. CDR3 DNA sequence: TGTGCCAGCAGCTCGTACTGGAACGGCAGATTGAGCGAGCAGTACTTC. It encodes CASSSYWNGRLSEQYF. This chain links TRBV11-2 with TRBJ2-7; D is undetermined. This CDR3 has 16 residues. Germline values: CDR1 SGHAT, CDR2 FQNNGV. The V end was cut by 4 bases, the J end by 6 bases, with 22 bases between. The whole variable domain, filled in from reference TRBV11-2 and TRBJ2-7, reads EAGVAQSPRYKIIEKRQSVAFWCNPISGHATLYWYQQILGQGPKLLIQFQNNGVVDDSQLPKDRFSAERLKGVDSTLKIQPAKLEDSAVYLCASSSYWNGRLSEQYFGPGTRLTVT.

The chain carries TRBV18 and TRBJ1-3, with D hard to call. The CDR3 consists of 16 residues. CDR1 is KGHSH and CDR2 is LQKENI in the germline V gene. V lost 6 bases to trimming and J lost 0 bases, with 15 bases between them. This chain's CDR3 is CASSPSIKDSGNTIYF. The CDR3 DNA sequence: TGTGCCAGCTCCCCGTCCATTAAAGACTCTGGAAACACCATATATTTT.